This T cell receptor beta chain was captured in a study of blood T cell repertoires in COVID-19. Background on the study: The analysed material was cDNA or gDNA that came from T cells, B-cell-depleted T cells, or PBMCs.

Germline CDR1 SQVTM, CDR2 ANQGSEA. Trimming took 3 bases from V and 4 from J; bases not matched to a gene: 4. The CDR3 runs 14 residues. In the source study's methods: Estimates of nucleated cell counts were drawn from the amplification of reference gene primers. Method: immunoSEQ multiplex PCR; TCRdb's copy keeps in-frame clones and lacks some. Clone size and the V and J calls come from that table; the DNA yielded D and trimming. The sample has around 150,000 clones; about 80% are singletons. Sequencing was done on a sample of peripheral blood. The V gene is TRBV29-1, the J gene TRBJ2-5; 11 positions agree with TRBD2. The receptor was isolated from a woman of 80 years or more in a cohort sampled during active or convalescent COVID-19. The CDR3 nucleotides are TGCAGCGTTGATAGCGGGGGGGCCTCAGAGACCCAGTACTTC. It codes for CSVDSGGASETQYF. The full variable domain, in which reference TRBV29-1 and TRBJ2-5 provide the parts outside the CDR3, is SAVISQKPSRDICQRGTSLTIQCQVDSQVTMMFWYRQQPGQSLTLIATANQGSEATYESGFVIDKFPISRPNLTFSTLTVSNMSPEDSSIYLCSVDSGGASETQYFGPGTRLLVL.